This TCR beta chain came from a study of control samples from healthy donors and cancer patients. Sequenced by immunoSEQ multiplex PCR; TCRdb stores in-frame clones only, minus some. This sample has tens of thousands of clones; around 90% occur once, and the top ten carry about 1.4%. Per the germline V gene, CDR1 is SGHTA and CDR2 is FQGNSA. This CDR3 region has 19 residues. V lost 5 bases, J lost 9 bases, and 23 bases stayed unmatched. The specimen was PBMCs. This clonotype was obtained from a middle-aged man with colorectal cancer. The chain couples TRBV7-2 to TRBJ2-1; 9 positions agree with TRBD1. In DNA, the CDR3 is TGTGCCAGCAGCCCGCGGGACAGGGCGCTTCTGAGCCCCGGGGGTGAGCAGTTCTTC. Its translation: CASSPRDRALLSPGGEQFF.